This T cell receptor (beta chain) was captured in a study of OX40 agonist ivuxolimab in advanced cancers. The study in broad terms: Ivuxolimab was a fully human IgG2 agonistic monoclonal antibody targeting the costimulatory receptor OX40 (CD134). The purpose of peripheral TCRbeta sequencing was to test whether ivuxolimab changed TCR sequence diversity and led to clonal T-cell expansion. Intravenous ivuxolimab was administered to patients every 2 weeks at six dose levels: 0.01, 0.1, 0.3, 1.5, 3 and 10 mg/kg. Three dose-escalation patients achieved partial responses, one with hepatocellular carcinoma and two with cutaneous melanoma. The paper reports the monotherapy dose-escalation portion (N of about 47 patients) of the phase I ivuxolimab trial. Patients were allowed to have had prior anti-PD-1, anti-PD-L1 or anti-CTLA-4 therapy, and more than 35% of the dose-escalation patients had been treated with checkpoint inhibitors. A male proportion of roughly 85% and a mean age of approximately 55 years, ranging from about 20 to 85, were recorded for the dose-escalation cohort. Of the approximately 50 dose-escalation patients, hepatocellular carcinoma was present in about 20, melanoma in around 15, renal cell carcinoma in 9 and head and neck cancer in 9. The investigation overall reported the following: Low levels of normalized T-cell clonal expansion were also seen in some nonresponding patients. After ivuxolimab, CD8+ T cells had more expanded clones than CD4+ T cells on average. In the 0.1-3.0 mg/kg groups, partial responders were among the patients with the lowest normalized peripheral clonal expansion, particularly in CD8+ T cells. The antigen specificity of the peripheral T cells that underwent clonal expansion was not determined. Clonal expansion of both CD4+ and CD8+ blood T cells was observed from baseline to week 6 at doses 0.1 to 3.0 mg/kg.

About this clone: Its recognized antigen is unknown. No base quality values were provided; no much bigger clone lies one nucleotide off.

Genomic DNA was isolated from the sorted cells so that the TCRbeta CDR3 region could be sequenced. The immunoSEQ Assay was used to sequence the TCRbeta CDR3 regions. TCRdb's version of the immuneACCESS table is confined to in-frame rearrangements and falls short of the full clone set. An unresolved V gene accounts for under half of the shortfall where checked; the remainder is of unknown origin. The sample table holds tens of thousands of clones, of which roughly 84% were seen once. Roughly 0.85% of the sample rests with the top ten. From the cysteine up to the phenylalanine, the CDR3 has a length of 13 residues. Left in the record is the CDR3 DNA by itself, 39 bases read in frame from the first base. Based on the germline V gene, the CDR1 and CDR2 sequences are SGHTA and FQGNSA. V is pared back by 5 bases and J by 5 bases, with 11 bases lying between the germline termini. Patients with a history of autoimmune disease or receiving systemic immunosuppression were excluded from the trial. Peripheral blood for TCR sequencing was drawn from every dose cohort at baseline, at cycle 4 day 1 and at cycle 7 day 1. Samples were obtained from an open-label, multicenter, first-in-human phase I dose-escalation trial of ivuxolimab. The trial enrolled adults with locally advanced or metastatic head and neck squamous cell, hepatocellular, melanoma or renal cell carcinoma. Before TCR sequencing, CD4+ T cells and CD8+ T cells were sorted from peripheral blood as separate populations.

The chain is made from TRBV7-2 and TRBJ2-3; the D gene lacks a confident call. The sequencing here drew on CD4+ or CD8+ T cells sorted from blood, taken in a trial of the OX40 agonist ivuxolimab. The source is an adult with an advanced solid tumor such as melanoma, head and neck, liver or kidney cancer. The DNA sequence follows: TGTGCCAGCAGCACTCTAGGAATAGATACGCAGTATTTT. Translated, it reads CASSTLGIDTQYF.